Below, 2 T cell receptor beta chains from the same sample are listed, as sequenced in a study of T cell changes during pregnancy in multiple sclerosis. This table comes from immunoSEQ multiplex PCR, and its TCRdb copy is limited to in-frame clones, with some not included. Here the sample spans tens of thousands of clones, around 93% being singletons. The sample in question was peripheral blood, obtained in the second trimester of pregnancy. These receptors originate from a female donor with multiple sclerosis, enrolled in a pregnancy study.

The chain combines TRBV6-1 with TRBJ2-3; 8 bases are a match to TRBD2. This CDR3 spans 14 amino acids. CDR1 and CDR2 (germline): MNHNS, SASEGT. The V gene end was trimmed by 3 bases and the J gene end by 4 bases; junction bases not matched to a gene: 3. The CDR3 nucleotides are TGTGCCAGCAGTGATACCGGGGGGGCAGATACGCAGTATTTT. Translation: CASSDTGGADTQYF.

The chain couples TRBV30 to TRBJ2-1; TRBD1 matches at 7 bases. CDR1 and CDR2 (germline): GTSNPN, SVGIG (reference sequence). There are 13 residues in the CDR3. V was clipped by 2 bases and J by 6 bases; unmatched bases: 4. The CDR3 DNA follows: TGTGCCTGGAGTCCCGGGGACAGCAATGAGCAGTTCTTC. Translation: CAWSPGDSNEQFF.